What follows is one T cell receptor beta chain and its context. The CDR3 sequence is 18 residues long. CDR1 is LNHNV and CDR2 is YYDKDF in the germline V gene (reference sequence). Trimming took 5 bases from V and 3 from J; bases not matched to a gene: 8. TCRdb re-derived calls from the 5' RACE reads in MiXCR, one entry per CDR3 protein. The sample has more than 400,000 distinct CDR3 sequences, 15% to 20% seen once. These data are taken from a study of T-cell memory formation after mild COVID-19. Study background: TCR clusters were largely donor specific.

The sequenced sample consisted of PBMCs or a T cell subset sorted from them (not recorded which). The source is an adult woman who had mild COVID-19 (a few samples of this study predate the infection). Cell type and time point are not known. The chain is built from TRBV15 and TRBJ2-1; 15 bases are a match to TRBD2. Here the CDR3 reads CATSPGTSGGLGYNEQFF. CDR3 sequence (DNA): TGTGCCACCAGCCCTGGGACTAGCGGGGGGCTTGGCTACAATGAGCAGTTCTTC.